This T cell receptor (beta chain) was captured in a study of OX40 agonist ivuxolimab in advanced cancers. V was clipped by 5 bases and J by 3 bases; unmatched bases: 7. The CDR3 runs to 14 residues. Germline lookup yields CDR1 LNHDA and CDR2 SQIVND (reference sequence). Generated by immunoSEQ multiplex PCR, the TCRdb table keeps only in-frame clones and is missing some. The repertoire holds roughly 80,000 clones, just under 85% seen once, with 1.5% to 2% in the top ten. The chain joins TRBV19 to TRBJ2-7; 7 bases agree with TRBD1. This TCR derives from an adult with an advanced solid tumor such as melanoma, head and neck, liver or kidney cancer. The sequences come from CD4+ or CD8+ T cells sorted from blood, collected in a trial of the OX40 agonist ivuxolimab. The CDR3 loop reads CASSLRQGGYEQYF. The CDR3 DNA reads TGTGCCAGTAGTCTTCGACAGGGCGGCTACGAGCAGTACTTC.